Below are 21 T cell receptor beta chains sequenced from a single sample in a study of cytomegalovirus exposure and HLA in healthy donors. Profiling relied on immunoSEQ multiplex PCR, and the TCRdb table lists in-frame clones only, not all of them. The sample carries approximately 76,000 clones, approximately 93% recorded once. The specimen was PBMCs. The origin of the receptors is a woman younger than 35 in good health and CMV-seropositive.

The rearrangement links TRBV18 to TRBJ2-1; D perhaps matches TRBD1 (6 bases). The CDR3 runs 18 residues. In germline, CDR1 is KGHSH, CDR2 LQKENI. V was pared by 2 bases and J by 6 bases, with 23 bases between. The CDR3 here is CASSPVQGQGFVRNEQFF. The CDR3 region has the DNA TGTGCCAGCTCACCAGTCCAGGGGCAGGGGTTCGTACGCAATGAGCAGTTCTTC.

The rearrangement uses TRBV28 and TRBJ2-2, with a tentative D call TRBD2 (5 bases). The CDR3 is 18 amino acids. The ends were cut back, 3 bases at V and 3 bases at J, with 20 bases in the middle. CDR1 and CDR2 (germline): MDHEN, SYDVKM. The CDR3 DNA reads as TGTGCCAGCAGTTTTCCCGCCGTGGGTTTGGGAGACACCGGGGAGCTGTTTTTT. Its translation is CASSFPAVGLGDTGELFF.

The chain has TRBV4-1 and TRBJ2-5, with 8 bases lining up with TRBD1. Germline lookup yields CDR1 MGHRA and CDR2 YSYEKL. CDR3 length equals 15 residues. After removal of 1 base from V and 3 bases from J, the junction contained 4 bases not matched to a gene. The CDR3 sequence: CASSQVGTGKETQYF. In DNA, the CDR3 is TGCGCCAGCAGCCAAGTAGGGACAGGAAAAGAGACCCAGTACTTC.

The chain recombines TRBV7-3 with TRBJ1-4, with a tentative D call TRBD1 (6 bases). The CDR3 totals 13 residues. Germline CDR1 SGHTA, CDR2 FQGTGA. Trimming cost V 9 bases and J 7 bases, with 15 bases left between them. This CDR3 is CASSQGFGEKLFF. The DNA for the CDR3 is TGTGCCAGTTCTCAGGGGTTCGGTGAAAAACTGTTTTTT.

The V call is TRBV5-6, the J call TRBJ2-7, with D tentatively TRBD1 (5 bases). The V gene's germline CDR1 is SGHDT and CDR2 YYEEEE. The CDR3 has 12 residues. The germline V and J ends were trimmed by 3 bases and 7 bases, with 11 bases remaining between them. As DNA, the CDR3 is TGTGCCAGCAGCTGGGGCACTCGGGAGCAGTACTTC. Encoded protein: CASSWGTREQYF.

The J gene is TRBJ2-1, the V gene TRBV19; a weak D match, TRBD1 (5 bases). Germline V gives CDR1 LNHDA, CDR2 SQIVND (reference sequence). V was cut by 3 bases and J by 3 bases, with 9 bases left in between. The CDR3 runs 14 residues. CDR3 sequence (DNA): TGTGCCAGTAGTATCTCGGACAACTACAATGAGCAGTTCTTC. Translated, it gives CASSISDNYNEQFF.

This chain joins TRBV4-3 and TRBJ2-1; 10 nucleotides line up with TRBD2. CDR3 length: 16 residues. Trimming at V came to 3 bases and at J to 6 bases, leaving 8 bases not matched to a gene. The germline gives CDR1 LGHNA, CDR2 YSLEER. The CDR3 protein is CASSHGGSGGPNEQFF. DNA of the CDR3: TGCGCCAGCAGCCATGGGGGTAGCGGGGGGCCCAATGAGCAGTTCTTC.

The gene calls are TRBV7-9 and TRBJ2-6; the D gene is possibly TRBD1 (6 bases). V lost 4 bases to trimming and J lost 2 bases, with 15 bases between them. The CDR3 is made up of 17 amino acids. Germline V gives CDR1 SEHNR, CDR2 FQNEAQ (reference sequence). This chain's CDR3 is CASSSISGAAGANVLTF. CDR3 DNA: TGTGCCAGCAGCTCGATTTCAGGGGCGGCTGGGGCCAACGTCCTGACTTTC.

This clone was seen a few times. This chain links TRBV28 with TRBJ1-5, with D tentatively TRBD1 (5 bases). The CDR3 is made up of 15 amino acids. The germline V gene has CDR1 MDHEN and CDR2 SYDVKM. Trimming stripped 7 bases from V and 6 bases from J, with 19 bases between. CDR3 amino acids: CASTASGSGAQPQHF. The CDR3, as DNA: TGTGCCAGCACCGCATCAGGGTCGGGTGCTCAGCCCCAGCATTTT.

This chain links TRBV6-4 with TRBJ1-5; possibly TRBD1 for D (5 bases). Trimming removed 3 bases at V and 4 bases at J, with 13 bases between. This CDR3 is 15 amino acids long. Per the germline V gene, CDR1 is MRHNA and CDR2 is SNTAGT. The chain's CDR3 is CASSDWGGENQPQHF. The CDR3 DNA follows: TGTGCCAGCAGTGATTGGGGGGGTGAAAATCAGCCCCAGCATTTT.

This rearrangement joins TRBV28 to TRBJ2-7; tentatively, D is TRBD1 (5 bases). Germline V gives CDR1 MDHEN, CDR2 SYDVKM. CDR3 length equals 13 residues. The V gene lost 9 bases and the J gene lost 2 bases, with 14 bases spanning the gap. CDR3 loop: CASRQSPTYEQYF. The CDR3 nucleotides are TGTGCCAGTCGACAGTCCCCCACCTACGAGCAGTACTTC.

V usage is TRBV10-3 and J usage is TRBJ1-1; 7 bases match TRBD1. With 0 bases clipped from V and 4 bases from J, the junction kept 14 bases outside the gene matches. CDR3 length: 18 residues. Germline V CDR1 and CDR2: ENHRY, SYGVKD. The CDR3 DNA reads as TGTGCCATCAGTGAGTCAGGGAGACAGGGAGGCCTAGGCACTGAAGCTTTCTTT. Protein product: CAISESGRQGGLGTEAFF.

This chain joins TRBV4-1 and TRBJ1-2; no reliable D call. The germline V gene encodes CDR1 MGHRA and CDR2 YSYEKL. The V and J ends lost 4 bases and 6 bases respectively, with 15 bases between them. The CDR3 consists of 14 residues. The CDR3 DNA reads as TGCGCCAGCAGCCCTGGTCCAGATATCCATGGCTACACCTTC. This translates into CASSPGPDIHGYTF.

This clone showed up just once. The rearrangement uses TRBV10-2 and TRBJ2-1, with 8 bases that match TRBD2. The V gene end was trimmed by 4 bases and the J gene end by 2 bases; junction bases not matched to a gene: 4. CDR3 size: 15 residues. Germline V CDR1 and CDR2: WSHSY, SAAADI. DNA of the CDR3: TGCGCCAGCAGTGCAGCGGGAGAAGCCTACAATGAGCAGTTCTTC. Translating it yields CASSAAGEAYNEQFF.

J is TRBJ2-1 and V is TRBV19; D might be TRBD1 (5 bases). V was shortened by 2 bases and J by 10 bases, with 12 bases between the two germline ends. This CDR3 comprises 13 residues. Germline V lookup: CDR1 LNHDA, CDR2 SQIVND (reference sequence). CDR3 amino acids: CASSITVRGEQFF. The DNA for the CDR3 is TGTGCCAGTAGTATAACGGTTAGGGGCGAGCAGTTCTTC.

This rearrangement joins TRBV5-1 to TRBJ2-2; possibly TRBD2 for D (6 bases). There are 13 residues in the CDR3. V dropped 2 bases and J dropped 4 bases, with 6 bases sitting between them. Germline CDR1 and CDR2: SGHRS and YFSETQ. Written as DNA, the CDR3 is TGCGCCAGCAGCTTCGGGGGCACCGGGGAGCTGTTTTTT. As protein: CASSFGGTGELFF.

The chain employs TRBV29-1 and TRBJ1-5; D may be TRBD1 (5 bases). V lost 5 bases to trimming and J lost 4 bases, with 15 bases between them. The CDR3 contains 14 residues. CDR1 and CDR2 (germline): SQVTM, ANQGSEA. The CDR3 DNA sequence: TGCAGCGTTTATATTCCAGGGTTAAATCAGCCCCAGCATTTT. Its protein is CSVYIPGLNQPQHF.

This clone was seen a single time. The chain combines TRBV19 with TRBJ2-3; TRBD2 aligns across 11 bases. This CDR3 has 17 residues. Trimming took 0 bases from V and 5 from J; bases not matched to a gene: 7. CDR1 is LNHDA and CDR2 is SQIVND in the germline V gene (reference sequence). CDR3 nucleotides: TGTGCCAGTAGTATAGACGTAGCGGGAGGGCCAGGAGATACGCAGTATTTT. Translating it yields CASSIDVAGGPGDTQYF.

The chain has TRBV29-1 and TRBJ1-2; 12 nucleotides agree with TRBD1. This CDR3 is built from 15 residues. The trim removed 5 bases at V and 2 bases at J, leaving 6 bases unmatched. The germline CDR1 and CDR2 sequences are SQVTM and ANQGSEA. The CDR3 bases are TGCAGCGTTTCCGGGACAGGGGGCTGGAACTATGGCTACACCTTC. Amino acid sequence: CSVSGTGGWNYGYTF.

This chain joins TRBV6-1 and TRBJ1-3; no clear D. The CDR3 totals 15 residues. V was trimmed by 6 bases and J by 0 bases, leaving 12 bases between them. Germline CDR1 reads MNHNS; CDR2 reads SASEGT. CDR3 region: CASRDYFNSGNTIYF. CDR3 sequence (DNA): TGTGCCAGCAGGGACTATTTCAACTCTGGAAACACCATATATTTT.

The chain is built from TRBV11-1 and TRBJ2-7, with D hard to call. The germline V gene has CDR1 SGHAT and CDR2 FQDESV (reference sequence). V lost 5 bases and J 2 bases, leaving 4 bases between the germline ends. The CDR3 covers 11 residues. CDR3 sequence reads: CASSEAYEQYF. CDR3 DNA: TGTGCCAGCAGCGAGGCCTACGAGCAGTACTTC.